The rows below give T cell receptor beta chains drawn from one sample of a study of T-cell reconstitution after alpha-beta-depleted transplantation in children. TCRdb fed the PCR reads into MiXCR, producing one record per CDR3 protein. Counted here are over 550,000 distinct CDR3 sequences, roughly a tenth occurring once; the ten biggest clones make up 3.5% to 5%. The source was PBMCs from the stem cell graft donor, collected from the stem cell graft. Every receptor here comes from a human donor who donated a stem cell graft to a child with acute myeloid leukemia. The CDR3 runs from the conserved cysteine through the conserved F or W.

CDR3	V	J
CASSIGAGNLYTEAFF	TRBV7-2	TRBJ1-1
CASSHVGELFF	TRBV3-1	TRBJ2-2
CASSYSQALGEQYF	TRBV6-5	TRBJ2-7
CSARDRVLVFEQFF	TRBV20-1	TRBJ2-1
CASSPQVGLAGGYEQYF	TRBV12-3/TRBV12-4	TRBJ2-7
CASRGGYNEQFF	TRBV5-1	TRBJ2-1
CSARDAGGPWEQFF	TRBV20-1	TRBJ2-1
CSVEGGPWQGDIQYF	TRBV29-1	TRBJ2-4
CASSPTVYQPQHF	TRBV18	TRBJ1-5
CAKGPGLATNEKLFF	TRBV12-3/TRBV12-4	TRBJ1-4
CSLTRGDTEAFF	TRBV29-1	TRBJ1-1
CSAERTDTQYF	TRBV20-1	TRBJ2-3
CSARPTDTQYF	TRBV20-1	TRBJ2-3
CASSRPGTGISGANVLTF	TRBV5-6	TRBJ2-6
CASSSLLDGYTF	TRBV7-2	TRBJ1-2
CASSLGAPPKNIQYF	TRBV5-4	TRBJ2-4
CSVGQLGNYEQYF	TRBV29-1	TRBJ2-7
CATLPQGLSQVTGELFF	TRBV2	TRBJ2-2
CASSVNVRAFF	TRBV2	TRBJ1-1
CASRRERERHEQFF	TRBV28	TRBJ2-1
CASSFAGRNYGYTF	TRBV28	TRBJ1-2
CASSRGPGELFF	TRBV28	TRBJ2-2
CASSLVVETQYF	TRBV7-2	NA
CASGSLATQFF	TRBV7-2	TRBJ2-1
CASRGRRGGDYGYTF	TRBV28	TRBJ1-2
CAWKSGMYQETQYF	TRBV30	TRBJ2-5